A selection of T cell receptor beta chains follows, all from one sample in a study of blood T cells in healthy people across ages. TCRdb recomputed calls from the 5' RACE reads with MiXCR, one row per CDR3 protein. The sample records fewer than 2,000,000 distinct CDR3 sequences, almost 35% being singletons. The material sequenced was blood. All receptors derive from a woman in her 30s in good health. CDR3s include the opening cysteine and the closing phenylalanine or tryptophan. Fields, in order: D gene, V gene, clone size, J gene, CDR3 DNA, CDR3 protein. The D gene is left open where the match is weak. The listing skips clone size in some rows; elsewhere it reads once, few, many or a size class.

d_gene: NA
v_gene: TRBV4-1
abundance: NA
j_gene: TRBJ2-5
CDR3nt: TGCGCCAGCAGCCAATTCTCCACGCGGGAGACCCAGTACTTC
CDR3aa: CASSQFSTRETQYF

d_gene: NA
v_gene: TRBV7-6
abundance: NA
j_gene: TRBJ2-7
CDR3nt: TGTGCCAGCAGCTTAGGGGGGACTGTTCCCTACGAGCAGTACTTC
CDR3aa: CASSLGGTVPYEQYF

d_gene: TRBD2
v_gene: TRBV19
abundance: NA
j_gene: TRBJ2-1
CDR3nt: TGTGCCAGTAGCATCAGCGGGAGATCCTACAGTGAGCAGTTCTTC
CDR3aa: CASSISGRSYSEQFF

d_gene: NA
v_gene: TRBV12-3/TRBV12-4
abundance: few
j_gene: TRBJ1-1
CDR3nt: TGTGCCAGCAGTTCAGAGGGAACTATCTCGAACACTGAAGCTTTCTTT
CDR3aa: CASSSEGTISNTEAFF

d_gene: NA
v_gene: TRBV5-1
abundance: NA
j_gene: TRBJ2-3
CDR3nt: TGCGCCAGCAGTCGGGACAAACCGGTAGATACGCAGTATTTT
CDR3aa: CASSRDKPVDTQYF

d_gene: NA
v_gene: TRBV12-3/TRBV12-4
abundance: NA
j_gene: TRBJ2-1
CDR3nt: TGTGCCAGCAGTTTCAGGTTTGAGCAGTTCTTC
CDR3aa: CASSFRFEQFF

d_gene: TRBD1
v_gene: TRBV7-6
abundance: NA
j_gene: TRBJ2-6
CDR3nt: TGTGCCAGCAGCCTGGACAGGAGCTCTGGGGCCAACGCCCTGACTTTC
CDR3aa: CASSLDRSSGANALTF

d_gene: TRBD2
v_gene: TRBV9
abundance: few
j_gene: TRBJ2-1
CDR3nt: TGTGCCAGCAGCGTAGAGGGTAGCGGGGGGGAGGGTTCCTACAATGAGCAGTTCTTC
CDR3aa: CASSVEGSGGEGSYNEQFF

d_gene: NA
v_gene: TRBV4-2
abundance: many
j_gene: TRBJ2-1
CDR3nt: TGTGCCAGCAGCCAAGATCCTTCCTACAATGAGCAGTTCTTC
CDR3aa: CASSQDPSYNEQFF

d_gene: NA
v_gene: TRBV2
abundance: NA
j_gene: TRBJ2-7
CDR3nt: TGTGCCAGCAGTGAAGGTGGCTCGGCAGGGGGGTATGACTACGAGCAGTACTTC
CDR3aa: CASSEGGSAGGYDYEQYF

d_gene: TRBD2
v_gene: TRBV5-1
abundance: NA
j_gene: TRBJ2-3
CDR3nt: TGCGCCAGCAGCTTGGGGGCGGGGGACTACACAGATACGCAGTATTTT
CDR3aa: CASSLGAGDYTDTQYF

d_gene: NA
v_gene: TRBV21-1
abundance: NA
j_gene: TRBJ2-1
CDR3nt: TGTGCCACCAAAATTCCGGGACTAGCGGGGTTAGATGAGCAGTTCTTC
CDR3aa: CATKIPGLAGLDEQFF

d_gene: NA
v_gene: TRBV5-1
abundance: few
j_gene: TRBJ2-5
CDR3nt: TGCGCCAGCAGCGGAGGACAGTGGGGAGTTGGACCCCAGTACTTC
CDR3aa: CASSGGQWGVGPQYF

d_gene: NA
v_gene: TRBV7-2
abundance: NA
j_gene: TRBJ2-7
CDR3nt: TGTGCCAGCAGCTTAGACCTCCTAGCCAACGAGCAGTACTTC
CDR3aa: CASSLDLLANEQYF

d_gene: NA
v_gene: TRBV27
abundance: few
j_gene: TRBJ2-7
CDR3nt: TGTGCCAGCAGTTTAGGGACGGCGCTTAAGCAGTACTTC
CDR3aa: CASSLGTALKQYF

d_gene: NA
v_gene: TRBV30
abundance: NA
j_gene: TRBJ2-3
CDR3nt: TGTGCCTGGAGTGCTAGCTCTAGCACAGATACGCAGTATTTT
CDR3aa: CAWSASSSTDTQYF

d_gene: NA
v_gene: TRBV30
abundance: NA
j_gene: TRBJ1-1
CDR3nt: TGTGCCTGGAGTCAATGGGGGACTGAAGCTTTCTTT
CDR3aa: CAWSQWGTEAFF

d_gene: NA
v_gene: TRBV2
abundance: NA
j_gene: TRBJ2-3
CDR3nt: TGTGCCAGCAGGGCCTTGACAGGAGGCACAGATACGCAGTATTTT
CDR3aa: CASRALTGGTDTQYF

d_gene: TRBD2
v_gene: TRBV5-1
abundance: many
j_gene: TRBJ2-1
CDR3nt: TGCGCCAGCAGCGCTCTAGCGGGAGGCTACAATGAGCAGTTCTTC
CDR3aa: CASSALAGGYNEQFF

d_gene: TRBD1
v_gene: TRBV20-1
abundance: few
j_gene: TRBJ2-4
CDR3nt: TGCAGTGCTCATGGGACAGCGAAAAACATTCAGTACTTC
CDR3aa: CSAHGTAKNIQYF

d_gene: NA
v_gene: TRBV4-1
abundance: NA
j_gene: TRBJ2-3
CDR3nt: TGCGCCAGCAGCCAAGTGTCCCGTTGGGGGCGGGGGAGCACAGATACGCAGTATTTT
CDR3aa: CASSQVSRWGRGSTDTQYF

d_gene: NA
v_gene: TRBV7-2
abundance: NA
j_gene: TRBJ1-5
CDR3nt: TGTGCCAGCAGCTTAGGCCCCCGGGCAGGCGGGAATCAGCCCCAGCATTTT
CDR3aa: CASSLGPRAGGNQPQHF

d_gene: NA
v_gene: TRBV9
abundance: NA
j_gene: TRBJ2-1
CDR3nt: TGTGCCAGCAGCGCCCCAAACGGGAGCTCCTACAATGAGCAGTTCTTC
CDR3aa: CASSAPNGSSYNEQFF

d_gene: NA
v_gene: TRBV10-3
abundance: NA
j_gene: TRBJ2-6
CDR3nt: TGTGCCGCCACCTCTGGGGCCAACGTCCTGACTTTC
CDR3aa: CAATSGANVLTF

d_gene: TRBD1
v_gene: TRBV9
abundance: NA
j_gene: TRBJ2-3
CDR3nt: TGTGCCAGCAGCCCCCCCAGGACAGGAGTCACAGATACGCAGTATTTT
CDR3aa: CASSPPRTGVTDTQYF

d_gene: NA
v_gene: TRBV20-1
abundance: NA
j_gene: TRBJ2-5
CDR3nt: TGCAGTGCTAGGGCCTATGACGTGACCCAGTACTTC
CDR3aa: CSARAYDVTQYF

d_gene: NA
v_gene: TRBV20-1
abundance: NA
j_gene: TRBJ1-6
CDR3nt: TGCAGTGGCCAGGGAATGAATAATTCACCCCTCCACTTT
CDR3aa: CSGQGMNNSPLHF

d_gene: TRBD1
v_gene: TRBV10-3
abundance: NA
j_gene: TRBJ2-2
CDR3nt: TGTGCCACCGGGACAGGGGTCTCCGGGGAGCTGTTTTTT
CDR3aa: CATGTGVSGELFF

d_gene: NA
v_gene: TRBV28
abundance: NA
j_gene: TRBJ2-7
CDR3nt: TGTGCCGAAGGGACCCTCTACGAGCAGTACTTC
CDR3aa: CAEGTLYEQYF

d_gene: NA
v_gene: TRBV25-1
abundance: NA
j_gene: TRBJ2-1
CDR3nt: TGTGCCAGCACCGACTGGGCGCAGGGGGGGGATGAGCAGTTCTTC
CDR3aa: CASTDWAQGGDEQFF

d_gene: TRBD2
v_gene: TRBV7-4
abundance: many
j_gene: TRBJ2-7
CDR3nt: TGTGCCAGCAGCCAGGGACTAGCGGGAGCCCCCTACGAGCAGTACTTC
CDR3aa: CASSQGLAGAPYEQYF

d_gene: NA
v_gene: TRBV6-5
abundance: few
j_gene: TRBJ2-7
CDR3nt: TGTGCCAGCAGTACAAGACTAAGGGGGTACGAGCAGTACTTC
CDR3aa: CASSTRLRGYEQYF

d_gene: NA
v_gene: TRBV28
abundance: NA
j_gene: TRBJ2-7
CDR3nt: TGTGCCAGCAGTTTGTCCACTAGCAGGCTCTCCTACGAGCAGTACTTC
CDR3aa: CASSLSTSRLSYEQYF

d_gene: NA
v_gene: TRBV20-1
abundance: few
j_gene: TRBJ1-4
CDR3nt: TGCAGTGCTAGAGATCGTGGGTCCTCTGAAAAACTGTTTTTT
CDR3aa: CSARDRGSSEKLFF

d_gene: NA
v_gene: TRBV7-2
abundance: NA
j_gene: TRBJ1-4
CDR3nt: TGTGCCAGCAGCTTAGCGCCCCCGAAGCTGTTTTTT
CDR3aa: CASSLAPPKLFF

d_gene: NA
v_gene: TRBV20-1
abundance: many
j_gene: TRBJ2-1
CDR3nt: TGCAGTGCTAGAGATGCGACAGAGAAACTATCTAATGAGCAGTTCTTC
CDR3aa: CSARDATEKLSNEQFF

d_gene: TRBD2
v_gene: TRBV4-1
abundance: once
j_gene: TRBJ2-7
CDR3nt: TGCGCCAGCAGCCAAGAGCGGGGGTCCTCCTACAATGAGCAGTACTTC
CDR3aa: CASSQERGSSYNEQYF

d_gene: NA
v_gene: TRBV20-1
abundance: NA
j_gene: TRBJ1-6
CDR3nt: TGCAGTGCTAGAGATCAGGACCTGGGTTCACCCCTCCACTTT
CDR3aa: CSARDQDLGSPLHF

d_gene: TRBD1
v_gene: TRBV6-6
abundance: few
j_gene: TRBJ2-5
CDR3nt: TGTGCCAGCAGTTACTCTACGGACAGGGGGGAAGAGACCCAGTACTTC
CDR3aa: CASSYSTDRGEETQYF

d_gene: NA
v_gene: TRBV9
abundance: NA
j_gene: TRBJ1-1
CDR3nt: TGTGCCAGCAGCGTGAACGGGTGGACTGAAGCTTTCTTT
CDR3aa: CASSVNGWTEAFF

d_gene: NA
v_gene: TRBV20-1
abundance: NA
j_gene: TRBJ1-2
CDR3nt: TGCAGTGCTAGAGATAGGTTGGGGTCCCTTACCGGCTATGGCTACACCTTC
CDR3aa: CSARDRLGSLTGYGYTF

d_gene: TRBD2
v_gene: TRBV6-4
abundance: few
j_gene: TRBJ2-3
CDR3nt: TGTGCCAGCAAAGCGGGGGGGGGATCCACAGATACGCAGTATTTT
CDR3aa: CASKAGGGSTDTQYF

d_gene: TRBD1
v_gene: TRBV29-1
abundance: many
j_gene: TRBJ1-2
CDR3nt: TGCAGCGTTGTGGGACAGGGCAGGGGTTATGGCTACACCTTC
CDR3aa: CSVVGQGRGYGYTF